A single sample is the source of the 22 T cell receptor beta chains below, sequenced in a study of CD8 T cells in ankylosing spondylitis. General observations from the study: Seven to nine highly homologous variants formed a TCR beta motif that appeared characteristic of ankylosing spondylitis blood.

TCRdb processed the 5' RACE reads anew with MiXCR; each CDR3 protein has one entry. Among about 390,000 distinct CDR3 sequences, approximately 20% were seen once, and the ten largest hold approximately 16%. These receptors lack a known antigen. The sample consisted of blood, either unsorted or a sorted T cell fraction (not recorded which). All receptors derive from a male donor with ankylosing spondylitis.

Comments on this clonotype: The junction differs from germline at one of its ends, possibly a read error. V gene TRBV7-2 combines with J gene TRBJ2-1, with 9 bases fitting TRBD2. This CDR3 comprises 16 residues. Germline loops: CDR1 SGHTA, CDR2 FQGNSA. The CDR3 DNA follows: TGTGCCAGCAGCGTAGCTAGCGGGAACTCCTACAATGAGCAGTTCTTC. It specifies CASSVASGNSYNEQFF.

The chain uses TRBV2 and TRBJ1-1; D unclear. Germline V lookup: CDR1 SNHLY, CDR2 FYNNEI. V lost 7 bases and J lost 5, with 11 bases in between. CDR3 size: 12 residues. The CDR3 loop reads CASKRGNTEAFF. The DNA for the CDR3 is TGTGCCAGCAAGCGGGGTAATACTGAAGCTTTCTTT. The variable domain in full, completed from reference TRBV2 and TRBJ1-1, reads EPEVTQTPSHQVTQMGQEVILRCVPISNHLYFYWYRQILGQKVEFLVSFYNNEISEKSEIFDDQFSVERPDGSNFTLKIRSTKLEDSAMYFCASKRGNTEAFFGQGTRLTVV.

The chain employs TRBV6-1 and TRBJ1-1, with a weak D call TRBD1 (5 bases). This CDR3 comprises 14 residues. In germline, CDR1 is MNHNS, CDR2 SASEGT. V gave up 6 bases and J gave up 3 bases, with 14 bases separating them. This CDR3 is CASRPLDTYTEAFF. CDR3 nucleotide sequence: TGTGCCAGCAGACCCTTGGACACTTACACTGAAGCTTTCTTT.

The genes are TRBV10-3 and TRBJ1-6; D is unclear. The CDR3 spans 15 residues. Germline V gene lookup returns CDR1 ENHRY and CDR2 SYGVKD. The V end lost 6 bases, the J end lost 8 bases, and 17 bases lay between the germline ends. The CDR3 DNA is TGTGCCATCAGGGTCTCGGCGGGCACGCATTCACCCCTCCACTTT. Its translation: CAIRVSAGTHSPLHF.

This clonotype was observed a few times. CDR3 sequence (DNA): TGTGCCAGCCGAAGACTAGCGAGGCACCCTCATCAAGAGACCCAGTACTTC. This codes for CASRRLARHPHQETQYF. The V gene is TRBV21-1, the J gene TRBJ2-5; whether TRBD2, the table's D call, matches the DNA was not checked. TRBV21-1 is given as a pseudogene. This CDR3 contains 17 residues.

The chain is built from TRBV12-3 or TRBV12-4 and TRBJ1-1; the match to TRBD1 covers 8 bases. The CDR3 consists of 13 residues. J lost 5 bases, V lost 4 bases, and 3 bases had no gene match. CDR3 DNA sequence: TGTGCCAGCAGTTCGAACAGGGGGACTGAAGCTTTCTTT. This encodes CASSSNRGTEAFF.

This rearrangement joins TRBV10-3 to TRBJ2-1; no firm D call. The germline V gene encodes CDR1 ENHRY and CDR2 SYGVKD. V dropped 3 bases and J dropped 4 bases, with 7 bases sitting between them. The CDR3 runs to 13 residues. This CDR3 reads CAISDDGYNEQFF. The CDR3 coding sequence is TGTGCCATCAGTGACGACGGATACAATGAGCAGTTCTTC.

This clonotype showed up just a few times. J is TRBJ2-5 and V is TRBV13; D may correspond to TRBD1 or TRBD2 (5 bases each). This CDR3 spans 16 amino acids. Germline V lookup: CDR1 PRHDT, CDR2 FYEKMQ (reference sequence). The V gene lost 4 bases and the J gene lost 4 bases, with 19 bases spanning the gap. The CDR3 spells CASSSQQGRGVETQYF. For the CDR3, the DNA is TGTGCCAGCAGCTCTCAGCAGGGAAGAGGGGTAGAGACCCAGTACTTC.

The chain joins TRBV29-1 to TRBJ2-7; D ambiguous. Germline CDR1 is SQVTM and CDR2 is ANQGSEA. The CDR3 is 13 amino acids. Trimming took 5 bases from V and 0 from J, leaving 11 bases between them. The chain's CDR3 is CSVSHGRSYEQYF. Here the CDR3 DNA reads TGCAGCGTTAGTCACGGCCGCTCCTACGAGCAGTACTTC.

This clonotype was seen repeatedly, ten times or more. The rearrangement joins TRBV25-1 to TRBJ2-2; 9 bases agree with TRBD2. This CDR3 contains 17 residues. CDR1 and CDR2 (germline): MGHDK, SYGVNS. Losses at the gene ends were 1 base for V and 5 bases for J; bases not matched to a gene: 8. Here the CDR3 reads CASSEFLSGRGTGELFF. CDR3 bases: TGTGCCAGCAGTGAATTTCTTAGCGGGAGAGGAACCGGGGAGCTGTTTTTT.

This clonotype has more than one count but fewer than ten. The CDR3 here is CASSLNPFRGAAYEQYF. In nucleotides, the CDR3 is TGTGCCAGCAGCTTGAACCCCTTTCGAGGCGCGGCCTACGAGCAGTACTTC. The V gene is TRBV5-6, the J gene TRBJ2-7; no clear D gene. Between the trimmed V and J ends, which lost 1 base and 2 bases, there was a span of 19 bases. Looked up from germline, CDR1 is SGHDT and CDR2 is YYEEEE. CDR3 length: 17 residues.

This chain links TRBV4-1 with TRBJ2-3; D is perhaps TRBD1 (6 bases). The CDR3 sequence is 19 residues long. Trimming pared 4 bases from V and 1 base from J, leaving 24 bases between. Germline CDR1 reads MGHRA; CDR2 reads YSYEKL. The CDR3 protein is CASSRRKSNQGIGTDTQYF. CDR3 sequence (DNA): TGCGCCAGCAGCCGCCGAAAGTCTAACCAGGGGATCGGCACAGATACGCAGTATTTT.

This clonotype was observed many times. The V call is TRBV7-2, the J call TRBJ1-1; D remains ambiguous. This CDR3 contains 13 residues. Germline V CDR1 and CDR2: SGHTA, FQGNSA. V lost 3 bases and J 8 bases, leaving 13 bases between the germline ends. In nucleotides, the CDR3 is TGTGCCAGCAGCTTCGATAGAGGGAAGGAAGCTTTCTTT. This gives the protein CASSFDRGKEAFF.

This clonotype was seen a few times. This rearrangement joins TRBV20-1 to TRBJ2-1, with 7 bases fitting TRBD2. Trimming at V came to 1 base and at J to 5 bases, leaving 5 bases not matched to a gene. Looked up from germline, CDR1 is DFQATT and CDR2 is SNEGSKA (reference sequence). The CDR3 totals 14 residues. The CDR3 DNA sequence: TGCAGTGCTAGAGCCGGGAGGATCGACAATGAGCAGTTCTTC. Its translation is CSARAGRIDNEQFF.

This clonotype was detected many times. The chain carries TRBV10-2 and TRBJ2-7; 12 bases match TRBD1. In germline, CDR1 is WSHSY, CDR2 SAAADI. The CDR3 has 15 amino acids. V lost 5 bases and J lost 5; bases outside the gene matches: 7. CDR3 in DNA: TGCGCCAGCAGTCTACCGGGACAGGGGGCGCACGAGCAGTACTTC. Its protein product is CASSLPGQGAHEQYF.

A few counts support this clonotype. V usage is TRBV9 and J usage is TRBJ2-3; 8 bases fit TRBD1. The V gene end was trimmed by 0 bases and the J gene end by 9 bases; junction bases not matched to a gene: 12. Germline loops: CDR1 SGDLS, CDR2 YYNGEE. CDR3 size: 16 residues. The DNA of the CDR3 is TGTGCCAGCAGCGTAGAGGGCAGACAGGGGACCGGGACGCAGTATTTT. It specifies CASSVEGRQGTGTQYF.

This clonotype was found a few times. The chain carries TRBV7-3 and TRBJ2-3; D call uncertain. Trimming cost V 6 bases and J 5 bases, with 12 bases left between them. The germline gives CDR1 SGHTA, CDR2 FQGTGA. The CDR3 runs to 13 residues. The DNA of the CDR3 is TGTGCCAGCAGACTTACTCAGTTAGATACGCAGTATTTT. Translation: CASRLTQLDTQYF. Supplemented by reference TRBV7-3 and TRBJ2-3, the full variable domain reads GAGVSQTPSNKVTEKGKYVELRCDPISGHTALYWYRQSLGQGPEFLIYFQGTGAADDSGLPNDRFFAVRPEGSVSTLKIQRTERGDSAVYLCASRLTQLDTQYFGPGTRLTVL.

This chain connects TRBV6-5 to TRBJ2-1, with unresolved D. V lost 2 bases, J lost 0 bases, and 11 bases lay in between. The CDR3 consists of 16 residues. Germline CDR1 is MNHEY and CDR2 is SVGAGI. CDR3 nucleotides: TGTGCCAGCAGTTACGGGGTATCGAGCTCCTACAATGAGCAGTTCTTC. This sequence encodes CASSYGVSSSYNEQFF.

This clonotype appeared a few times. CDR3 nucleotide sequence: TGCAGTGCTAGATCACCACAGGGGAGCTCTGGAAACACCATATATTTT. This sequence encodes CSARSPQGSSGNTIYF. The J gene is TRBJ1-3, the V gene TRBV20-1; 7 bases line up with TRBD1. CDR1 is DFQATT, CDR2 SNEGSKA, per germline (reference sequence). CDR3 length: 16 amino acids. Germline trimming cut 2 bases from V and 0 bases from J; bases unmatched to any gene: 7.

This clonotype has at least ten counts. The J gene is TRBJ2-7, the V gene TRBV24-1; 10 nucleotides line up with TRBD2. V trimming: 4 bases; J trimming: 3 bases; junction bases outside the gene matches: 2. Germline V lookup: CDR1 KGHDR, CDR2 SFDVKD. The CDR3 consists of 14 residues. As DNA, the CDR3 is TGTGCCACCAGTGACACTAGCGGGAACTACGAGCAGTACTTC. It is translated as CATSDTSGNYEQYF.

The rearrangement links TRBV5-6 to TRBJ1-6, with TRBD1 identical over 9 bases. Trimming at V came to 2 bases and at J to 7 bases, leaving 7 bases not matched to a gene. The CDR3 consists of 16 residues. The germline gives CDR1 SGHDT, CDR2 YYEEEE. CDR3 in DNA: TGTGCCAGCAGCTTCGGGACAGGGCTGGGAAATTCACCCCTCCACTTT. Encoded protein: CASSFGTGLGNSPLHF.

The J gene is TRBJ2-1, the V gene TRBV12-3 or TRBV12-4, with 9 bases lining up with TRBD1. The CDR3 spans 16 residues. V shed 5 bases and J 4 bases; nucleotides not matched to a gene: 9. CDR3 sequence (DNA): TGTGCCAGCAGTCGACAAGGGGGACAGGGATACAATGAGCAGTTCTTC. Protein sequence: CASSRQGGQGYNEQFF.